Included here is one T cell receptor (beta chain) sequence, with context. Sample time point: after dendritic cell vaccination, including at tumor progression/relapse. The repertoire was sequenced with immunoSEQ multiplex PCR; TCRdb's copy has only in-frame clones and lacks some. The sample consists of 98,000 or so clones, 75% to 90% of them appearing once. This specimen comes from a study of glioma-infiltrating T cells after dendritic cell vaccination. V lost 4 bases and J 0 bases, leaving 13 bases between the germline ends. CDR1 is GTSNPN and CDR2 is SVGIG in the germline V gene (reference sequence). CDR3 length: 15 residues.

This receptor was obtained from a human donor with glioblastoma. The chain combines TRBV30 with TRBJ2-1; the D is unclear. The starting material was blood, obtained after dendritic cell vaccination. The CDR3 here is CAWIKTPSSYNEQFF. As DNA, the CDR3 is TGTGCCTGGATCAAAACCCCCAGCTCCTACAATGAGCAGTTCTTC. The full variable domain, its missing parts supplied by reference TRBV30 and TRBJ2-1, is SQTIHQWPATLVQPVGSPLSLECTVEGTSNPNLYWYRQAAGRGLQLLFYSVGIGQISSEVPQNLSASRPQDRQFILSSKKLLLSDSGFYLCAWIKTPSSYNEQFFGPGTRLTVL.